This TCR beta chain comes out of a study of post-analysis software for immune sequencing data. General study findings and limits: In patients, about 5 TRBV segments were more frequent than in controls, with TRBV5-6, TRBV5-1 and TRBV20-1 among them. Diversity measured as normalized Chao1 was significantly lower in multiple sclerosis patients than in controls. Under F measure analysis, samples from one preparation batch co-clustered strongly.

Prepared libraries of TCR beta cDNA carried unique molecular identifiers. TCRdb re-analysed the PCR reads in MiXCR, keeping a single row per CDR3 protein. The sample includes 750,000 to 950,000 distinct CDR3 sequences, under 60% of them seen just once. This CDR3 region has 16 residues. Germline lookup yields CDR1 MDHEN and CDR2 SYDVKM. V was clipped by 1 base and J by 5 bases; unmatched bases: 8. In its sample, this clonotype was seen a few times. Its antigen is unknown. Input material: blood. The receptor was isolated from a girl between 10 and 17 years old with multiple sclerosis. The chain uses TRBV28 and TRBJ2-5; the match to TRBD2 covers 9 bases. The CDR3 bases are TGTGCCAGCAGTTTATCTCCTAGCGGGGTCGAGGAGACCCAGTACTTC. Protein sequence: CASSLSPSGVEETQYF. Using reference TRBV28 and TRBJ2-5 for the parts outside the CDR3, the full variable domain is DVKVTQSSRYLVKRTGEKVFLECVQDMDHENMFWYRQDPGLGLRLIYFSYDVKMKEKGDIPEGYSVSREKKERFSLILESASTNQTSMYLCASSLSPSGVEETQYFGPGTRLLVL.